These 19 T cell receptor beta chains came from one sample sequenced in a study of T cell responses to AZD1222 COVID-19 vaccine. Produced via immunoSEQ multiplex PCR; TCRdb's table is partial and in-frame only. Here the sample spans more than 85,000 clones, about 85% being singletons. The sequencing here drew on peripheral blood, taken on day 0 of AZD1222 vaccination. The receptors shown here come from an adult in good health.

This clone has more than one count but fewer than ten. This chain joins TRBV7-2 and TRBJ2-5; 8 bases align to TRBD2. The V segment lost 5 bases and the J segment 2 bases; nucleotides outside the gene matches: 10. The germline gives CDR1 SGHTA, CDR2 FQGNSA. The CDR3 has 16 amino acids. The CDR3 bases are TGTGCCAGCAGCCCGCACGGGACTAGGGGGCAAGAGACCCAGTACTTC. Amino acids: CASSPHGTRGQETQYF.

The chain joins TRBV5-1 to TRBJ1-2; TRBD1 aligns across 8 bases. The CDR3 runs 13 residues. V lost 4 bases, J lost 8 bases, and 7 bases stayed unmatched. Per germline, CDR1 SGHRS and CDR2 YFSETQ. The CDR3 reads CASSPGQVKGYTF. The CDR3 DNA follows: TGCGCCAGCAGCCCGGGACAGGTTAAGGGCTACACCTTC.

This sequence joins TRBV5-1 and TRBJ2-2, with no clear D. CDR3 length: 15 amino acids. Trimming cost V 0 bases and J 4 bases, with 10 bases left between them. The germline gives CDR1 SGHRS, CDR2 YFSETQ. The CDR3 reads CASSLEAEATGELFF. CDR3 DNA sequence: TGCGCCAGCAGCTTGGAGGCAGAAGCCACCGGGGAGCTGTTTTTT.

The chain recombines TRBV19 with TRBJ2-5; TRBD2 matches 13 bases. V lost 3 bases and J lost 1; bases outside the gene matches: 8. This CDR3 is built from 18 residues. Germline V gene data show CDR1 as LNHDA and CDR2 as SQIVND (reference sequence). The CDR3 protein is CASSILGLAGKPQETQYF. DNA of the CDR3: TGTGCCAGTAGTATCTTGGGACTAGCGGGAAAACCCCAAGAGACCCAGTACTTC.

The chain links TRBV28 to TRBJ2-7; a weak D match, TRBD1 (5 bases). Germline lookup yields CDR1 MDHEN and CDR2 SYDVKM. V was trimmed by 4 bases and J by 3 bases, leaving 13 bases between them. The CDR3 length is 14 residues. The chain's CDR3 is CASSSDSRLYEQYF. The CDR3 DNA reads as TGTGCCAGCAGTTCTGACAGCAGACTCTACGAGCAGTACTTC.

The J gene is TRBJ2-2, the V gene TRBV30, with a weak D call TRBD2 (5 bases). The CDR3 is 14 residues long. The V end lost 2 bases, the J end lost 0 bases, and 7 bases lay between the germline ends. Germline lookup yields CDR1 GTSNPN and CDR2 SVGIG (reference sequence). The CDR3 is CAWSSGTNTGELFF. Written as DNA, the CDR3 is TGTGCCTGGAGTTCGGGGACGAACACCGGGGAGCTGTTTTTT.

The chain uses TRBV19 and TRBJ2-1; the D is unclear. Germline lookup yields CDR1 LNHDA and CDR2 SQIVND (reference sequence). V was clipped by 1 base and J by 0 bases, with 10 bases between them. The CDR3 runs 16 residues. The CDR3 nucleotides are TGTGCCAGTAGTATAGCTGTCGGAGACTCCTACAATGAGCAGTTCTTC. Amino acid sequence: CASSIAVGDSYNEQFF.

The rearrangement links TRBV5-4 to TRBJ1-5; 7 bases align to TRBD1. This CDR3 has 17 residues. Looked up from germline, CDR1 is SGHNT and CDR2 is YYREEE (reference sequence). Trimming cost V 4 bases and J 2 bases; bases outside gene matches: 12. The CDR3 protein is CASSLTLTGSGNQPQHF. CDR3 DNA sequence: TGTGCCAGCAGCCTAACTTTGACAGGGTCGGGCAATCAGCCCCAGCATTTT. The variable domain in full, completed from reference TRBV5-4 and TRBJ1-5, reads ETGVTQSPTHLIKTRGQQVTLRCSSQSGHNTVSWYQQALGQGPQFIFQYYREEENGRGNFPPRFSGLQFPNYSSELNVNALELDDSALYLCASSLTLTGSGNQPQHFGDGTRLSIL.

CDR3 DNA sequence: TGTGCCAGCTCACCAACGGTGTCCGGGACCGGGGAGCTGTTTTTT. Translated, it gives CASSPTVSGTGELFF. The chain carries TRBV18 and TRBJ2-2; D unclear. In germline, CDR1 is KGHSH, CDR2 LQKENI. The CDR3 length is 15 residues. Deletions cut 2 bases from V and 5 bases from J, with 12 bases between.

This chain's CDR3 is CASKDTFANEKLFF. CDR3 in DNA: TGTGCCAGCAAGGATACCTTTGCCAATGAAAAACTGTTTTTT. The V call is TRBV2, the J call TRBJ1-4; D remains ambiguous. CDR1 is SNHLY and CDR2 is FYNNEI in the germline V gene. V was pared by 7 bases and J by 5 bases, with 14 bases between. This CDR3 has 14 residues. The full variable domain, with the rest looked up from reference TRBV2 and TRBJ1-4, is EPEVTQTPSHQVTQMGQEVILRCVPISNHLYFYWYRQILGQKVEFLVSFYNNEISEKSEIFDDQFSVERPDGSNFTLKIRSTKLEDSAMYFCASKDTFANEKLFFGSGTQLSVL.

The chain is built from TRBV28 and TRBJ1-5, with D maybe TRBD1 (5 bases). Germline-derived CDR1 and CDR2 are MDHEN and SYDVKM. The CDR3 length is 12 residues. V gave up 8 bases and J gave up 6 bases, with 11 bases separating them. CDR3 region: CASGGAGQPQHF. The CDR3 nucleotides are TGTGCCAGCGGCGGGGCAGGTCAGCCCCAGCATTTT.

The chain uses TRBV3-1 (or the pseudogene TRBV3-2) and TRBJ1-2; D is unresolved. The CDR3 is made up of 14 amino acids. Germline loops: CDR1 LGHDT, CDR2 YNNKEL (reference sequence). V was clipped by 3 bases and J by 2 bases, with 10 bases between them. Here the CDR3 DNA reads TGTGCCAGCAGCCAGAGGCAGGTGAACTATGGCTACACCTTC. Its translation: CASSQRQVNYGYTF.

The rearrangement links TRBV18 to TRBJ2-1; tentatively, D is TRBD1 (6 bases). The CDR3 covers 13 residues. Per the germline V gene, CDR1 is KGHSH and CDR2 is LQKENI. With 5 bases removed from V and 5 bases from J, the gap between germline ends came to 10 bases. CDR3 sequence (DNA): TGTGCCAGCTCAGGGGGCAGCGACAATGAGCAGTTCTTC. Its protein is CASSGGSDNEQFF.

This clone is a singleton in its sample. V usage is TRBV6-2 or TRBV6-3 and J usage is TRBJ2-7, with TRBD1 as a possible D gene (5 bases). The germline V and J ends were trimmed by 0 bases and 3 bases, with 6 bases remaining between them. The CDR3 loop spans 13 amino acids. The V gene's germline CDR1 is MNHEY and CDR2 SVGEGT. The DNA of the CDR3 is TGTGCCAGCAGTTACTCAGGGGACTACGAGCAGTACTTC. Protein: CASSYSGDYEQYF.

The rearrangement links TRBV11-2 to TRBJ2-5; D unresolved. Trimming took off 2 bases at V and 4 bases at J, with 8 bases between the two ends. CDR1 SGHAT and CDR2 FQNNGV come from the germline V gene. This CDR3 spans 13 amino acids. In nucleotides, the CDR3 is TGTGCCAGCAGCTTAAGGTTCCTAGAGACCCAGTACTTC. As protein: CASSLRFLETQYF.

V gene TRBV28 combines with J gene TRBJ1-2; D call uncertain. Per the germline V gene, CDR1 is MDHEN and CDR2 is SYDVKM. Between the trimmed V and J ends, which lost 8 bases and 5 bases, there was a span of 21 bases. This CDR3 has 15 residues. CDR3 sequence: CASSGTDPSSYGYTF. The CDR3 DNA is TGTGCCAGCTCGGGTACGGATCCCTCCTCATATGGCTACACCTTC.

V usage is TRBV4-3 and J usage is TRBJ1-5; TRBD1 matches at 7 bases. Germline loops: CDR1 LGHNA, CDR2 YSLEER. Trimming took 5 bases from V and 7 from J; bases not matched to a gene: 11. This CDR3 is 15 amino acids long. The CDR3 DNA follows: TGCGCCAGCAGCGAAGGGGCAGGGGGGGGCCAGCCCCAGCATTTT. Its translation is CASSEGAGGGQPQHF.

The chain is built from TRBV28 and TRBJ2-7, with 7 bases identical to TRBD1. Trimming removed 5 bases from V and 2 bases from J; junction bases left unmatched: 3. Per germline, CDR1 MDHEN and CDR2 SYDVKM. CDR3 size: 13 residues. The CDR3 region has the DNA TGTGCCAGCAGTGTGGGACAGCCCTACGAGCAGTACTTC. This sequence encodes CASSVGQPYEQYF.

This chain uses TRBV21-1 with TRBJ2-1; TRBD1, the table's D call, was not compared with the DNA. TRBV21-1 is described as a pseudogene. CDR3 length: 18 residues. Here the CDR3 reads CASSTPGTGGEIYNEQFF. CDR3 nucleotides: TGTGCCAGCAGCACTCCCGGGACAGGGGGCGAAATTTACAATGAGCAGTTCTTC.